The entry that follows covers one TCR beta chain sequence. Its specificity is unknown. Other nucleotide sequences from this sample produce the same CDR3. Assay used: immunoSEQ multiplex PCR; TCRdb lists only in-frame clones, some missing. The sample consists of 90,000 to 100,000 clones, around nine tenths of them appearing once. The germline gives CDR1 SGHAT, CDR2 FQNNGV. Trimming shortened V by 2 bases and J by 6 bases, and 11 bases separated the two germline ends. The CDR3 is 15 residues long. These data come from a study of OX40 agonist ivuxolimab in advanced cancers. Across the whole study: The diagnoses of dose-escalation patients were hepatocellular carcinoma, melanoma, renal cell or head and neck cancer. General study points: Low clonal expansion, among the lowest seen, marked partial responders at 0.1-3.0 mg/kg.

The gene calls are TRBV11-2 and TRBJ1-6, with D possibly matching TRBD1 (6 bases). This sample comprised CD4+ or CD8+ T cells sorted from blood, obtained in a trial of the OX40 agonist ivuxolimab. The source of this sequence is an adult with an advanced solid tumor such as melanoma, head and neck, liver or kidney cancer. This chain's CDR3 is CASSLRGRGNSPLHF. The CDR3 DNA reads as TGTGCCAGCAGCTTACGGGGGCGCGGTAATTCACCCCTCCACTTT.